This passage covers 28 T cell receptor beta chains from one sample sequenced in a study of blood T cell repertoires in COVID-19. Method: immunoSEQ multiplex PCR; TCRdb's copy keeps in-frame clones and lacks some. This table holds some 390,000 clones, 89% found once. Sequenced input: PBMCs or T cells enriched from blood (not recorded which). Source of these receptors: a woman in her thirties who had recovered from COVID-19.

This chain connects TRBV5-1 to TRBJ1-1; 7 nucleotides agree with TRBD1. CDR1 is SGHRS and CDR2 is YFSETQ in the germline V gene. V dropped 2 bases and J dropped 1; count of bases not matched to a gene: 5. This CDR3 comprises 15 residues. The CDR3 sequence is CASSFWRDRNTEAFF. The CDR3 bases are TGCGCCAGCAGCTTTTGGCGGGACAGGAACACTGAAGCTTTCTTT.

The chain combines TRBV9 with TRBJ1-6; D is unresolved. This CDR3 is built from 15 residues. V was pared by 4 bases and J by 10 bases, with 18 bases between. CDR1 SGDLS and CDR2 YYNGEE come from the germline V gene. CDR3 residues: CASSLSTWHASPLHF. Written as DNA, the CDR3 is TGTGCCAGCAGCCTCAGTACATGGCACGCCTCACCCCTCCACTTT.

The V call is TRBV11-2, the J call TRBJ1-1, with TRBD1 matching 8 bases. Germline V gene data show CDR1 as SGHAT and CDR2 as FQNNGV. This CDR3 comprises 17 residues. Trimming at V came to 0 bases and at J to 7 bases, leaving 13 bases not matched to a gene. The CDR3 coding sequence is TGTGCCAGCAGCTTAGATTCCACAGGGGGTCCCTTGGTTGAAGCTTTCTTT. Its translation: CASSLDSTGGPLVEAFF.

This clone was counted only a few times. The chain couples TRBV5-1 to TRBJ2-7; D is perhaps TRBD2 (5 bases). The V end lost 1 base, the J end lost 3 bases, and 14 bases lay between the germline ends. The germline gives CDR1 SGHRS, CDR2 YFSETQ. The CDR3 extends over 15 amino acids. The CDR3 sequence is CASSLMSGRDYEQYF. The CDR3 DNA reads as TGCGCCAGCAGCTTGATGAGCGGACGTGACTACGAGCAGTACTTC.

The chain uses TRBV10-3 and TRBJ1-1; the D gene is possibly TRBD1 (6 bases). Germline CDR1 reads ENHRY; CDR2 reads SYGVKD. CDR3 length equals 14 residues. V was clipped by 4 bases and J by 1 base, with 10 bases between them. CDR3 in DNA: TGTGCCATCAGTGGGCAGGGGAGGAACACTGAAGCTTTCTTT. Amino acid sequence: CAISGQGRNTEAFF.

The chain carries TRBV3-1 (or the pseudogene TRBV3-2) and TRBJ1-1; D unclear. The V and J ends lost 0 bases and 0 bases respectively, with 8 bases between them. Germline V gene data show CDR1 as LGHDT and CDR2 as YNNKEL (reference sequence). This CDR3 has 15 amino acids. The DNA of the CDR3 is TGTGCCAGCAGCCAAGATGCTGGCATGAACACTGAAGCTTTCTTT. Translating it yields CASSQDAGMNTEAFF.

The chain joins TRBV4-3 to TRBJ1-1; D unclear. Germline CDR1 reads LGHNA; CDR2 reads YSLEER. The CDR3 totals 15 residues. Deletions cut 1 base from V and 1 base from J, with 10 bases between. The CDR3 sequence is CASSQGVERNTEAFF. The DNA for the CDR3 is TGCGCCAGCAGCCAAGGTGTGGAGAGGAACACTGAAGCTTTCTTT.

The rearrangement links TRBV30 to TRBJ1-3; 8 positions agree with TRBD1. Trimming took 4 bases from V and 3 from J; bases not matched to a gene: 8. Germline CDR1 reads GTSNPN; CDR2 reads SVGIG (reference sequence). CDR3 length: 15 amino acids. DNA of the CDR3: TGTGCCTGGACTCGGACAGGGAATGGTGGAAACACCATATATTTT. Protein sequence: CAWTRTGNGGNTIYF.

The chain carries TRBV27 and TRBJ2-7; a possible D gene is TRBD2 (5 bases). CDR3 length: 12 residues. The germline V gene has CDR1 MNHEY and CDR2 SMNVEV (reference sequence). V was shortened by 5 bases and J by 7 bases, with 12 bases between the two germline ends. The CDR3 here is CASSMSGQEQYF. CDR3 DNA sequence: TGTGCCAGCAGTATGAGCGGTCAAGAGCAGTACTTC.

This chain links TRBV3-1 (or the pseudogene TRBV3-2) with TRBJ2-3; the D gene is possibly TRBD2 (6 bases). V was clipped by 4 bases and J by 0 bases, with 11 bases between them. The CDR3 sequence is 15 residues long. CDR1 is LGHDT and CDR2 is YNNKEL in the germline V gene (reference sequence). The CDR3 DNA is TGTGCCAGCAGCCTTGGGGACTGGAGCACAGATACGCAGTATTTT. Translated, it gives CASSLGDWSTDTQYF.

The chain couples TRBV5-1 to TRBJ2-6; maybe TRBD2 (5 bases). CDR1 and CDR2 (germline): SGHRS, YFSETQ. The CDR3 has 17 amino acids. Trimming took 7 bases from V and 0 from J, leaving 17 bases between them. The CDR3 DNA reads TGCGCCAGCTGCATTCACCCACGGGGCTCTGGGGCCAACGTCCTGACTTTC. Translated: CASCIHPRGSGANVLTF.

V usage is TRBV27 and J usage is TRBJ1-2; D perhaps matches TRBD1 (6 bases). The CDR3 spans 19 residues. Per germline, CDR1 MNHEY and CDR2 SMNVEV (reference sequence). Trimming stripped 10 bases from V and 0 bases from J, with 30 bases between. CDR3 in amino acids: CAIRLVKGGGFLANYGYTF. CDR3 DNA: TGTGCCATTCGACTGGTAAAGGGGGGGGGTTTCTTAGCTAACTATGGCTACACCTTC.

The chain combines TRBV7-9 with TRBJ1-2; 12 bases fit TRBD1. Per germline, CDR1 SEHNR and CDR2 FQNEAQ (reference sequence). This CDR3 spans 17 amino acids. V was pared by 5 bases and J by 4 bases, with 11 bases of the junction left unmatched. DNA of the CDR3: TGTGCCAGCAGCCCTGGGACAGGGGGCTTTTGGGGCTATGGCTACACCTTC. Protein sequence: CASSPGTGGFWGYGYTF.

The chain carries TRBV27 and TRBJ2-7; the match to TRBD2 covers 7 bases. The V segment lost 6 bases and the J segment 0 bases; nucleotides outside the gene matches: 2. The CDR3 is 13 amino acids. The germline V gene has CDR1 MNHEY and CDR2 SMNVEV (reference sequence). The chain's CDR3 is CASRGGFSYEQYF. CDR3 sequence (DNA): TGTGCCAGCAGGGGGGGGTTCTCCTACGAGCAGTACTTC.

The chain combines TRBV12-5 with TRBJ1-5, with 8 bases identical to TRBD1. The junction had 13 bases not matched to a gene; V was cut back by 4 bases and J by 5 bases. The CDR3 covers 17 residues. The germline V gene encodes CDR1 LGHNT and CDR2 FRNRAP. Here the CDR3 DNA reads TGTGCTAGTGGTTGGCTAGGACAGGGCAGGGTTTATCAGCCCCAGCATTTT. Its protein is CASGWLGQGRVYQPQHF.

Only a few counts were recorded for this clone. The V and J genes are TRBV19 and TRBJ1-1; D uncertain. Deletions cut 3 bases from V and 9 bases from J, with 11 bases between. Germline V gene sequence: CDR1 LNHDA, CDR2 SQIVND (reference sequence). CDR3 length equals 12 residues. This chain's CDR3 is CASSIGVGKAFF. The CDR3 nucleotides are TGTGCCAGTAGTATCGGAGTCGGCAAAGCTTTCTTT.

This clone was counted a single time. CDR3 residues: CASSHDTGIEQYF. The DNA for the CDR3 is TGTGCCAGCAGCCATGACACAGGGATTGAGCAGTACTTC. This chain uses TRBV3-1 (or the pseudogene TRBV3-2) with TRBJ2-7; D perhaps matches TRBD1 (6 bases). Trimming removed 3 bases from V and 7 bases from J, with 13 bases in between. The CDR3 loop spans 13 amino acids. Germline V lookup: CDR1 LGHDT, CDR2 YNNKEL (reference sequence).

This clone is a singleton in its sample. This rearrangement joins TRBV9 to TRBJ1-5; D uncertain. V was shortened by 0 bases and J by 6 bases, with 7 bases between the two germline ends. This CDR3 is built from 13 residues. Per the germline V gene, CDR1 is SGDLS and CDR2 is YYNGEE. The CDR3 spells CASSVGSGQPQHF. The CDR3 DNA reads TGTGCCAGCAGCGTAGGTTCCGGTCAGCCCCAGCATTTT.

The V and J genes are TRBV5-1 and TRBJ2-7; 7 bases line up with TRBD1. V gave up 3 bases and J gave up 5 bases; unmatched junction bases: 8. CDR1 is SGHRS, CDR2 YFSETQ, per germline. CDR3 size: 14 residues. CDR3 DNA sequence: TGCGCCAGCAGCTCAGGGGGAATTTACCACGAGCAGTACTTC. Amino acids: CASSSGGIYHEQYF.

The chain couples TRBV9 to TRBJ1-3; a possible D gene is TRBD1 (5 bases). V gave up 3 bases and J gave up 0 bases, with 10 bases separating them. This CDR3 has 15 residues. In germline, CDR1 is SGDLS, CDR2 YYNGEE. The CDR3 coding sequence is TGTGCCAGCAGCGCCCAGGGTTTCTCTGGAAACACCATATATTTT. Amino acids: CASSAQGFSGNTIYF. Full variable domain (missing parts from reference TRBV9 and TRBJ1-3): DSGVTQTPKHLITATGQRVTLRCSPRSGDLSVYWYQQSLDQGLQFLIQYYNGEERAKGNILERFSAQQFPDLHSELNLSSLELGDSALYFCASSAQGFSGNTIYFGEGSWLTVV.

This chain connects TRBV28 to TRBJ2-7, with D hard to call. CDR1 and CDR2 (germline): MDHEN, SYDVKM. This CDR3 contains 13 residues. With 6 bases removed from V and 12 bases from J, the gap between germline ends came to 21 bases. In nucleotides, the CDR3 is TGTGCCAGCAGCCTACAGCACCCGAGCATCCTGTACTTC. Its protein product is CASSLQHPSILYF.

This sequence joins TRBV30 and TRBJ1-2; D is possibly TRBD1 (6 bases). This CDR3 contains 16 residues. CDR1 is GTSNPN and CDR2 is SVGIG in the germline V gene (reference sequence). V gave up 2 bases and J gave up 4 bases, with 20 bases separating them. The CDR3 DNA sequence: TGTGCCTGGAGTCCACAAGGGGGACATCAGATCTATGGCTACACCTTC. Amino acids: CAWSPQGGHQIYGYTF.

The chain employs TRBV7-8 and TRBJ1-6, with a tentative D call TRBD1 (6 bases). Germline values: CDR1 SGHVS, CDR2 FQNEAQ. Trimming removed 1 base from V and 5 bases from J, with 6 bases in between. The CDR3 has 14 amino acids. The CDR3 nucleotides are TGTGCCAGCAGCTTAGGACAGGATAATTCACCCCTCCACTTT. Translation: CASSLGQDNSPLHF.

The chain combines TRBV24-1 with TRBJ1-2; D is possibly TRBD1 (5 bases). The V gene's germline CDR1 is KGHDR and CDR2 SFDVKD. The V end was cut by 3 bases, the J end by 4 bases, with 14 bases between. The length of the CDR3 is 15 residues. DNA of the CDR3: TGTGCCACCAGTGATCTAAACACAGGACCCTATGGCTACACCTTC. It translates to CATSDLNTGPYGYTF.

The rearrangement joins TRBV7-9 to TRBJ2-1, with 14 bases lining up with TRBD2. The J segment lost 7 bases and the V segment lost 5 bases, leaving 7 bases of the junction unmatched. From germline, CDR1 is SEHNR and CDR2 FQNEAQ (reference sequence). This CDR3 has 16 amino acids. The chain's CDR3 is CASSLTSGGAMNEQFF. The CDR3 coding sequence is TGTGCCAGCAGCCTGACTAGCGGGGGGGCTATGAATGAGCAGTTCTTC. The variable domain in full, completed from reference TRBV7-9 and TRBJ2-1, reads DTGVSQNPRHKITKRGQNVTFRCDPISEHNRLYWYRQTLGQGPEFLTYFQNEAQLEKSRLLSDRFSAERPKGSFSTLEIQRTEQGDSAMYLCASSLTSGGAMNEQFFGPGTRLTVL.

The chain recombines TRBV30 with TRBJ2-7; 7 bases map to TRBD1. The germline gives CDR1 GTSNPN, CDR2 SVGIG (reference sequence). The CDR3 has 15 residues. V shed 2 bases, J shed 5 bases, and the junction held 12 bases outside the gene matches. The CDR3 loop is CAWSSHGTAGNEQYF. CDR3 in DNA: TGTGCCTGGAGTTCGCACGGGACAGCTGGCAACGAGCAGTACTTC.

The chain uses TRBV3-1 (or the pseudogene TRBV3-2) and TRBJ2-3, with D unclear. The V end lost 6 bases, the J end lost 9 bases, and 7 bases lay between the germline ends. The CDR3 consists of 10 residues. Germline-derived CDR1 and CDR2 are LGHDT and YNNKEL (reference sequence). DNA of the CDR3: TGTGCCAGCAGTTGGAGCACGCAGTATTTT. Its translation: CASSWSTQYF.

V usage is TRBV1 and J usage is TRBJ1-5; TRBD1, as called in the table, went unchecked against the DNA. TRBV1 is labeled a pseudogene. The CDR3 totals 19 residues. DNA of the CDR3: TGCACCAGCAGCCAAGCTGGAGAAAGTGGGACAGGGAAGCATCAGCCCCAGCATTTT. Its translation is CTSSQAGESGTGKHQPQHF.